This record concerns one TCR beta chain sequence. What it recognizes is unknown. This sample was taken from a study of shared clonotypes between healthy human individuals. General study points: Sharing across four donors was seen in roughly 5.2% of naive CD4 clonotypes. In contrast to clonotypes shared by all four donors, non-shared clonotypes had lower generation probabilities.

Terminally differentiated effector memory CD45RA+ cells were excluded by CCR7 positive selection of CD45RO-negative cells. The CDR3 is 15 residues long. Deletions cut 3 bases from V and 1 base from J, with 13 bases between. CDR1 and CDR2 (germline): MGHRA, YSYEKL. TCRdb's table, derived via immunoSEQ multiplex PCR, lists solely in-frame clones and lacks some. In the table there are under 700,000 clones, roughly 95% of which are singletons. Material: naive CD8+ T cells sorted from blood. The rearrangement joins TRBV4-1 to TRBJ2-7; the D gene is possibly TRBD2 (6 bases). This clonotype was sampled from a woman in her 30s in good health. The CDR3 DNA sequence: TGCGCCAGCAGCCAGGCCGGGAGTCTTTCCTACGAGCAGTACTTC. It encodes CASSQAGSLSYEQYF.